This is a list of T cell receptor beta chains from one sample in a study of CD8+ T cells in alopecia areata. The assay was immunoSEQ multiplex PCR, and TCRdb's table has in-frame clones only and misses some. The data contain over 100,000 clones, 49% of them singletons. This material consisted of CD8+ T cells sorted from blood, taken at week 0. The receptors shown here come from a human donor with alopecia areata. Both conserved end residues are part of each CDR3. Rows may omit the clone size; those that give it use once, few, many or a size class.

clone_size v_call cdr3_aa
once TRBV7-6 CASSLGASGGNDEQYF
- TRBV27 CASHNNPYEQYF
few TRBV11-2 CASSFGGYEQYF
- TRBV5-1 CASTKGTGGFHEQYF
few TRBV27 CASSVIAGSTDTQYF
few TRBV29-1 CSLGGLSRYNEQFF
- TRBV30 CASFHAGGYGYTF
few TRBV14 CASSPWDRGESEQYF
- TRBV27 CASSMPSGGPLHF
- TRBV29-1 CSVGSPGQGNYGYTF
- TRBV2 CASTSGQTYEQYF
- TRBV7-2 CASSRDFRGTDTQYF
- TRBV7-9 CASSLAHTETYEQYF
- TRBV30 CAWSNRERQPQHF
once TRBV4-3 CASSLTGGFMVNTEAFF
few TRBV4-1 CASSPVYSNQPQHF
- TRBV27 CASRYRGTEAFF
- TRBV30 CAWSQGVETQYF
- TRBV5-6 CASSLGAAYEQYF
- TRBV6-5 CASNLGDRHTDTQYF
- TRBV11-2 CASSPERRGTQYF
few TRBV30 CAWSAGDTQYF
- TRBV6-5 CASSYFTAANTGELFF
once TRBV27 CASSLYQGSGYTF
- TRBV11-1 CASSQGPSGGTEQYF
- TRBV13 CASSIQGNTEAFF
few TRBV4-1 CASSQTRDRGSYEQYF
few TRBV6-6 CASSFSGDTGELFF
few TRBV29-1 CSVDLGAEAFF
- TRBV2 CASTRLAGGFDEQFF
- TRBV5-1 CASSYRTALNTEAFF
few TRBV19 CASGPRGGEQYF
few TRBV14 CASSQVWGDTQYF
- TRBV6-4 CASSEGQSTDTQYF
- TRBV6-6 CASSFVRNSNQPQHF
- TRBV6-1 CASSEVDRDYSNQPQHF
- TRBV5-6 CASSLWSGRLETQYF
few TRBV29-1 CSSLQITDTQYF
few TRBV30 CAWGLAGGFTDTQYF
- TRBV5-1 CASSLRGQSSYEQYF
- TRBV6-5 CASSLAGIEQYF
few TRBV30 CAWNLRPGQPQHF
- TRBV7-9 CASSSRGTSGYF
- TRBV29-1 CSVDGLILGGTDTQYF
- TRBV30 CAWSVDLAGVADTQYF
- TRBV27 CASSLSGAVSTDTQYF